Listed here are 32 T cell receptor beta chains from one sample, sequenced in a study of blood T cell repertoires in COVID-19. Measured with immunoSEQ multiplex PCR; TCRdb has only the in-frame clones, and not every one. The data hold about 160,000 clones, with 85% to 90% observed a single time. The specimen was peripheral blood. The receptors were sampled from a man aged 18 to 30 with COVID-19, enrolled during active disease.

This chain connects TRBV7-8 to TRBJ2-1; 14 bases align to TRBD2. CDR1 is SGHVS, CDR2 FQNEAQ, per germline. With V trimmed by 4 bases and J by 6 bases, 17 bases remained unmatched. The CDR3 sequence is 20 residues long. CDR3 amino acids: CASSSGGLTGTSGSVNEQFF. The CDR3 coding sequence is TGTGCCAGCAGCTCAGGGGGATTAACCGGGACTAGCGGGAGCGTCAATGAGCAGTTCTTC.

The chain combines TRBV7-2 with TRBJ2-5, with D possibly TRBD2 on 6 matching bases. V dropped 3 bases and J dropped 5 bases, with 16 bases sitting between them. The germline CDR1 and CDR2 sequences are SGHTA and FQGNSA. CDR3 length equals 15 residues. CDR3 region: CASSLYIGRRETQYF. DNA for the CDR3: TGTGCCAGCAGCTTGTATATTGGGAGGAGGGAGACCCAGTACTTC.

J is TRBJ1-5 and V is TRBV9; a possible D gene is TRBD1 (6 bases). The CDR3 is made up of 15 amino acids. The ends were cut back, 4 bases at V and 3 bases at J, with 14 bases in the middle. Germline V CDR1 and CDR2: SGDLS, YYNGEE. CDR3 sequence reads: CASSRTDRFNQPQHF. The DNA of the CDR3 is TGTGCCAGCAGCCGAACCGACAGGTTCAATCAGCCCCAGCATTTT.

The chain links TRBV28 to TRBJ1-5; D gene ambiguous. The CDR3 length is 14 residues. Germline V gene sequence: CDR1 MDHEN, CDR2 SYDVKM. Trimming shortened V by 5 bases and J by 4 bases, and 12 bases separated the two germline ends. CDR3 sequence reads: CASSTTTVNQPQHF. CDR3 sequence (DNA): TGTGCCAGCAGTACTACGACCGTTAATCAGCCCCAGCATTTT. Drawing the rest from reference TRBV28 and TRBJ1-5, the complete variable domain is DVKVTQSSRYLVKRTGEKVFLECVQDMDHENMFWYRQDPGLGLRLIYFSYDVKMKEKGDIPEGYSVSREKKERFSLILESASTNQTSMYLCASSTTTVNQPQHFGDGTRLSIL.

The chain links TRBV18 to TRBJ2-2; 10 positions match TRBD2. V shed 1 base and J 4 bases; nucleotides not matched to a gene: 0. CDR1 and CDR2 from the germline V gene are KGHSH and LQKENI. The CDR3 has 15 amino acids. CDR3 nucleotides: TGTGCCAGCTCACCACTAGCGGGAGGCACCGGGGAGCTGTTTTTT. Encoded protein: CASSPLAGGTGELFF.

This sequence joins TRBV28 and TRBJ1-5; D is possibly TRBD1 (6 bases). This CDR3 has 14 residues. The V and J ends lost 5 bases and 7 bases respectively, with 15 bases between them. Germline CDR1 is MDHEN and CDR2 is SYDVKM. The CDR3 loop reads CASSRRQGNQPQHF. The CDR3 DNA sequence: TGTGCCAGCAGTAGACGCCAGGGGAACCAGCCCCAGCATTTT.

The chain recombines TRBV6-5 with TRBJ2-2; TRBD1 aligns across 7 bases. The V gene end was trimmed by 6 bases and the J gene end by 6 bases; junction bases not matched to a gene: 10. The CDR3 covers 15 residues. In germline, CDR1 is MNHEY, CDR2 SVGAGI. The CDR3 here is CASRPPGQKAGELFF. DNA of the CDR3: TGTGCCAGCAGGCCTCCGGGACAGAAGGCCGGGGAGCTGTTTTTT.

The V and J genes are TRBV5-5 and TRBJ2-1, with D perhaps matching TRBD1 (5 bases). The CDR3 consists of 15 residues. V dropped 3 bases and J dropped 0 bases, with 10 bases sitting between them. Per germline, CDR1 SGHKS and CDR2 YYEKEE (reference sequence). Here the CDR3 DNA reads TGTGCCAGCAGCTCACGACAGACCTCCTACAATGAGCAGTTCTTC. It translates to CASSSRQTSYNEQFF.

The chain's CDR3 is CASSQYRSGTRPYEQYF. CDR3 sequence (DNA): TGCGCCAGCAGCCAATACCGAAGCGGGACCCGACCCTACGAGCAGTACTTC. The chain is built from TRBV4-3 and TRBJ2-7, with 7 positions matching TRBD2. The CDR3 loop spans 17 amino acids. The germline V gene has CDR1 LGHNA and CDR2 YSLEER. With 2 bases clipped from V and 2 bases from J, the junction kept 12 bases outside the gene matches.

The rearrangement joins TRBV7-2 to TRBJ2-2, with TRBD2 matching 12 bases. This CDR3 spans 17 amino acids. Trimming removed 3 bases from V and 5 bases from J; junction bases left unmatched: 7. Germline V lookup: CDR1 SGHTA, CDR2 FQGNSA. CDR3: CASSFSTSGRDTGELFF. CDR3 DNA: TGTGCCAGCAGCTTCTCGACTAGCGGGAGAGATACCGGGGAGCTGTTTTTT.

The chain links TRBV5-5 to TRBJ2-7, with D perhaps TRBD2 (6 bases). Germline V CDR1 and CDR2: SGHKS, YYEKEE (reference sequence). The V end was cut by 0 bases, the J end by 0 bases, with 13 bases between. The CDR3 is 16 residues long. Here the CDR3 reads CASSLALAKGSYEQYF. The CDR3 DNA reads as TGTGCCAGCAGCTTGGCCCTAGCGAAGGGCTCCTACGAGCAGTACTTC.

This clone was counted many times. This chain links TRBV5-1 with TRBJ1-3; 10 bases line up with TRBD1. Unmatched junction bases numbered 4, after V lost 0 bases and J lost 4 bases. Germline loops: CDR1 SGHRS, CDR2 YFSETQ. This CDR3 comprises 16 residues. In DNA, the CDR3 is TGCGCCAGCAGCTTGGCCGGGGACAGGGGAGGAAACACCATATATTTT. The encoded protein is CASSLAGDRGGNTIYF.

This clone was seen a few times. The chain is built from TRBV28 and TRBJ2-2; tentative D call: TRBD1 (5 bases). The CDR3 sequence is 12 residues long. Germline V gene data show CDR1 as MDHEN and CDR2 as SYDVKM. Trimming took 6 bases from V and 5 from J, leaving 7 bases between them. DNA of the CDR3: TGTGCCAGCAGGCGGACAACCGGGGAGCTGTTTTTT. This translates into CASRRTTGELFF.

This chain joins TRBV13 and TRBJ2-7, with 7 positions matching TRBD1. This CDR3 contains 13 residues. Germline CDR1 reads PRHDT; CDR2 reads FYEKMQ (reference sequence). Germline trimming cut 8 bases from V and 3 bases from J; bases unmatched to any gene: 7. The DNA for the CDR3 is TGTGCCAGCCGGCAGGGACAGATCTACGAGCAGTACTTC. This gives the protein CASRQGQIYEQYF. The whole variable domain, filled in from reference TRBV13 and TRBJ2-7, reads AAGVIQSPRHLIKEKRETATLKCYPIPRHDTVYWYQQGPGQDPQFLISFYEKMQSDKGSIPDRFSAQQFSDYHSELNMSSLELGDSALYFCASRQGQIYEQYFGPGTRLTVT.

This clone was seen a few times. The CDR3 reads CASSLLRFDRDYTGELFF. The CDR3 nucleotides read TGTGCCAGCAGTTTACTTCGTTTCGACAGGGATTACACCGGGGAGCTGTTTTTT. This chain joins TRBV28 and TRBJ2-2; 7 positions match TRBD1. The CDR3 loop spans 18 amino acids. The J segment lost 3 bases and the V segment lost 2 bases, leaving 12 bases of the junction unmatched. Germline V gives CDR1 MDHEN, CDR2 SYDVKM.

This clone was counted a single time. This chain joins TRBV3-1 (or the pseudogene TRBV3-2) and TRBJ2-7, with D possibly TRBD2 on 6 matching bases. Trimming shortened V by 2 bases and J by 5 bases, and 13 bases separated the two germline ends. Germline assignment: CDR1 LGHDT and CDR2 YNNKEL (reference sequence). The CDR3 contains 14 residues. CDR3 protein: CASSQPWGDHEQYF. DNA of the CDR3: TGTGCCAGCAGCCAACCGTGGGGGGATCACGAGCAGTACTTC.

The V gene is TRBV4-1, the J gene TRBJ1-3; D is unresolved. Germline CDR1 reads MGHRA; CDR2 reads YSYEKL. There are 18 residues in the CDR3. The V end was cut by 0 bases, the J end by 0 bases, with 15 bases between. The DNA for the CDR3 is TGCGCCAGCAGCCAAGAGGGCAACAGCCCGGCCTCTGGAAACACCATATATTTT. Amino acid sequence: CASSQEGNSPASGNTIYF.

The chain recombines TRBV19 with TRBJ2-1; D is possibly TRBD2 (5 bases). The CDR3 runs to 15 residues. Germline CDR1 is LNHDA and CDR2 is SQIVND (reference sequence). V gave up 3 bases and J gave up 4 bases, with 13 bases separating them. The CDR3 region is CASSMAPSGYNEQFF. The DNA for the CDR3 is TGTGCCAGTAGTATGGCCCCCTCGGGGTACAATGAGCAGTTCTTC.

This rearrangement joins TRBV27 to TRBJ2-1, with 7 bases fitting TRBD2. The CDR3 covers 15 residues. With V trimmed by 6 bases and J by 7 bases, 12 bases remained unmatched. The germline gives CDR1 MNHEY, CDR2 SMNVEV (reference sequence). CDR3: CASRSLAVPANEQFF. Written as DNA, the CDR3 is TGTGCCAGCAGATCGCTAGCGGTCCCGGCGAATGAGCAGTTCTTC.

This chain uses TRBV20-1 with TRBJ2-7; possible D gene TRBD1, 5 bases. Germline loops: CDR1 DFQATT, CDR2 SNEGSKA (reference sequence). The CDR3 extends over 11 amino acids. The V end was cut by 3 bases, the J end by 2 bases, with 5 bases between. CDR3 coding DNA: TGCAGTGCTAGCAGGGCCTACGAGCAGTACTTC. It translates to CSASRAYEQYF.

The chain couples TRBV5-4 to TRBJ2-2; 10 nucleotides line up with TRBD2. The CDR3 totals 16 residues. Germline-derived CDR1 and CDR2 are SGHNT and YYREEE (reference sequence). The V gene end was trimmed by 2 bases and the J gene end by 4 bases; junction bases not matched to a gene: 5. The DNA of the CDR3 is TGTGCCAGCAGCTTCCCGCTAGCGGGGGCCACCGGGGAGCTGTTTTTT. This encodes CASSFPLAGATGELFF.

The chain joins TRBV11-3 to TRBJ1-1; D is perhaps TRBD1 (5 bases). CDR3 length equals 15 residues. Germline V CDR1 and CDR2: SGHNT, YENEEA. V was shortened by 1 base and J by 6 bases, with 15 bases between the two germline ends. This chain's CDR3 is CASSLAGRAKSEAFF. For the CDR3, the DNA is TGTGCCAGCAGCTTAGCGGGCAGGGCGAAGTCTGAAGCTTTCTTT.

This sequence joins TRBV7-2 and TRBJ2-3; D gene uncertain. This CDR3 has 14 amino acids. Germline V gene sequence: CDR1 SGHTA, CDR2 FQGNSA. V was pared by 5 bases and J by 2 bases, with 11 bases between. The CDR3 reads CASSPRSHTDTQYF. CDR3 sequence (DNA): TGTGCCAGCAGCCCCCGGAGCCACACAGATACGCAGTATTTT.

Comment on this clone: An end of the junction does not agree with germline; a read error may underlie this. Other nucleotide sequences in the sample specify the same CDR3. The chain couples TRBV5-4 to TRBJ2-2, with 7 nucleotides matching TRBD2. Per the germline V gene, CDR1 is SGHNT and CDR2 is YYREEE (reference sequence). CDR3 length: 17 residues. CDR3 in amino acids: CASSFAGAGVNTGELFF. CDR3 in DNA: TGTGCCAGTAGCTTCGCCGGGGCGGGAGTAAACACCGGGGAGCTGTTTTTT.

This clone was detected once. CDR3 sequence reads: CASSLGQITDTQYF. The CDR3 region has the DNA TGTGCCAGTAGCCTGGGACAGATCACAGATACGCAGTATTTT. The rearrangement joins TRBV19 to TRBJ2-3; 7 bases map to TRBD1. CDR1 is LNHDA and CDR2 is SQIVND in the germline V gene (reference sequence). CDR3 length: 14 residues. J was trimmed by 2 bases and V by 6 bases; bases with no gene match: 5.

The V gene is TRBV4-2, the J gene TRBJ1-5, with D possibly TRBD1 on 6 matching bases. Trimming left V 0 bases short and J 7 bases short, with 13 bases between. In germline, CDR1 is LGHNA, CDR2 YNFKEQ. This CDR3 region has 15 residues. CDR3 sequence: CASSQEGGVGQPQHF. Written as DNA, the CDR3 is TGTGCCAGCAGCCAAGAAGGGGGGGTCGGGCAGCCCCAGCATTTT.

V and J are TRBV27 and TRBJ2-1; the match to TRBD2 covers 10 bases. The length of the CDR3 is 15 residues. The junction had 9 bases not matched to a gene; V was cut back by 5 bases and J by 8 bases. CDR1 is MNHEY, CDR2 SMNVEV, per germline (reference sequence). CDR3: CASSTSGTRTHEQFF. CDR3 nucleotides: TGTGCCAGCAGTACTAGCGGGACACGTACCCATGAGCAGTTCTTC.

The chain carries TRBV6-1 and TRBJ1-3; D remains ambiguous. V dropped 3 bases and J dropped 0 bases, with 6 bases sitting between them. The V gene's germline CDR1 is MNHNS and CDR2 SASEGT. CDR3 length: 14 amino acids. The CDR3: CASSETRSGNTIYF. The CDR3 nucleotides read TGTGCCAGCAGTGAGACACGCTCTGGAAACACCATATATTTT.

The chain employs TRBV30 and TRBJ1-4; TRBD1 might be the D (5 bases). The germline CDR1 and CDR2 sequences are GTSNPN and SVGIG (reference sequence). The CDR3 has 14 residues. V lost 4 bases and J lost 8, with 17 bases in between. This CDR3 is CAWTVGGDSEKLFF. In DNA form, the CDR3 reads TGTGCCTGGACCGTGGGGGGGGATTCCGAAAAACTGTTTTTT.

The V and J genes are TRBV11-2 and TRBJ1-1; tentatively, D is TRBD1 (6 bases). The CDR3 extends over 16 amino acids. Between the trimmed V and J ends, which lost 5 bases and 4 bases, there was a span of 20 bases. Germline V gene lookup returns CDR1 SGHAT and CDR2 FQNNGV. The CDR3 region has the DNA TGTGCCAGCAGCCCAATTAGACAGGTCCGGAGCACTGAAGCTTTCTTT. Translation gives CASSPIRQVRSTEAFF.

The rearrangement uses TRBV9 and TRBJ2-3, with 10 bases fitting TRBD1. This CDR3 has 16 amino acids. Germline V gives CDR1 SGDLS, CDR2 YYNGEE. The junction had 9 bases not matched to a gene; V was cut back by 7 bases and J by 1 base. In DNA form, the CDR3 reads TGTGCCAGCGGGTCGACAGGGGGCGACGGCACAGATACGCAGTATTTT. It is translated as CASGSTGGDGTDTQYF. Complete variable domain (other parts from reference TRBV9 and TRBJ2-3): DSGVTQTPKHLITATGQRVTLRCSPRSGDLSVYWYQQSLDQGLQFLIQYYNGEERAKGNILERFSAQQFPDLHSELNLSSLELGDSALYFCASGSTGGDGTDTQYFGPGTRLTVL.

The chain employs TRBV5-6 and TRBJ2-7, with unresolved D. Germline V CDR1 and CDR2: SGHDT, YYEEEE. Trimming took 0 bases from V and 0 from J, leaving 7 bases between them. The CDR3 is 14 residues long. CDR3 nucleotide sequence: TGTGCCAGCAGCTTGGACTTACTCTCCTACGAGCAGTACTTC. This translates into CASSLDLLSYEQYF. Filled out from reference TRBV5-6 and TRBJ2-7, the complete variable domain reads DAGVTQSPTHLIKTRGQQVTLRCSPKSGHDTVSWYQQALGQGPQFIFQYYEEEERQRGNFPDRFSGHQFPNYSSELNVNALLLGDSALYLCASSLDLLSYEQYFGPGTRLTVT.